This paragraph covers one TCR beta chain sequence. The record originates from a study of blood T cell repertoires in COVID-19. The junction had 2 bases not matched to a gene; V was cut back by 5 bases and J by 1 base. Per the germline V gene, CDR1 is SGHTA and CDR2 is FQGNSA. This CDR3 is 14 amino acids long. Profiling relied on immunoSEQ multiplex PCR, and the TCRdb table lists in-frame clones only, not all of them. The table records about 240,000 clones, around 89% of them present only once. The source is a man aged 35 to 55 who had recovered from COVID-19. Sequenced input: PBMCs or T cells enriched from blood (not recorded which). The chain employs TRBV7-2 and TRBJ2-3; 8 bases line up with TRBD2. In nucleotides, the CDR3 is TGTGCCAGCAGCCGGGGGGGCGGCACAGATACGCAGTATTTT. Its translation: CASSRGGGTDTQYF.